The entry that follows covers one TCR beta chain sequence. In the original processing: Amplification from reference gene primers served as the basis for estimated nucleated cell counts. TCRdb keeps only in-frame clones here, not all; method: immunoSEQ multiplex PCR. V, J and clone size reflect that table, while D and trimming were determined from the DNA. The sample records approximately 150,000 clones, approximately 88% being singletons. This sample stems from a study of blood T cell repertoires in COVID-19. Across the study: Sites across the United States, Italy and Spain contributed samples from acute and convalescent COVID-19.

Germline CDR1 is SEHNR and CDR2 is FQNEAQ (reference sequence). The V gene lost 5 bases and the J gene lost 0 bases, with 14 bases spanning the gap. The CDR3 sequence is 16 residues long. The TCR comes from an older man with acute or convalescent COVID-19. Sequencing was done on a sample of peripheral blood. V and J are TRBV7-9 and TRBJ2-1, with D tentatively TRBD2 (5 bases). The CDR3 DNA reads TGTGCCAGCAGCAGACTCGGCGGGTCCTCCTACAATGAGCAGTTCTTC. Its protein is CASSRLGGSSYNEQFF.